The 19 T cell receptor beta chains below come from one sample, sequenced in a study of CD8+ T cells in alopecia areata. Extracted from the samples, RNA was reverse transcribed into cDNA to serve as the sequencing template. The table came from immunoSEQ multiplex PCR; TCRdb's copy has only in-frame clones and leaves some out. This table has 100,000 to 150,000 clones, approximately 49% appearing once. This specimen consisted of CD8+ T cells sorted from blood, obtained at week 0. These receptors all stem from a human donor with alopecia areata.

The rearrangement links TRBV6-5 to TRBJ1-2; D not resolved. The length of the CDR3 is 14 residues. V was shortened by 0 bases and J by 7 bases, with 12 bases between the two germline ends. CDR1 and CDR2 (germline): MNHEY, SVGAGI. The CDR3 nucleotides are TGTGCCAGCAGTTACTCTGCTTGGGAATCTGGCTACACCTTC. Protein product: CASSYSAWESGYTF.

This chain joins TRBV5-1 and TRBJ2-2, with 8 bases identical to TRBD1. The CDR3 has 15 amino acids. The germline CDR1 and CDR2 sequences are SGHRS and YFSETQ. Trimming at V came to 0 bases and at J to 5 bases, leaving 3 bases not matched to a gene. The CDR3 DNA is TGCGCCAGCAGCTTGGGGCGACAGGGGACCGGGGAGCTGTTTTTT. Protein: CASSLGRQGTGELFF.

This clone occurred a few times. This rearrangement joins TRBV2 to TRBJ2-3, with 9 bases lining up with TRBD1. The CDR3 loop spans 15 amino acids. V dropped 7 bases and J dropped 2; count of bases not matched to a gene: 7. Germline-derived CDR1 and CDR2 are SNHLY and FYNNEI. The CDR3 is CASTPGQGYTDTQYF. The CDR3 DNA reads TGTGCCAGCACTCCGGGACAGGGATACACAGATACGCAGTATTTT.

The gene calls are TRBV5-1 and TRBJ2-7; D is unclear. Germline V lookup: CDR1 SGHRS, CDR2 YFSETQ. V was shortened by 4 bases and J by 2 bases, with 13 bases between the two germline ends. The CDR3 loop spans 14 amino acids. The DNA of the CDR3 is TGCGCCAGCAGCCCGAAGACTGATCCCTACGAGCAGTACTTC. Translating gives CASSPKTDPYEQYF.

V usage is TRBV11-2 and J usage is TRBJ2-7; D call uncertain. Germline-derived CDR1 and CDR2 are SGHAT and FQNNGV. The CDR3 is 11 amino acids. Trimming pared 5 bases from V and 7 bases from J, leaving 9 bases between. CDR3 in amino acids: CASSPGVEQYF. The DNA of the CDR3 is TGTGCCAGCAGCCCCGGCGTGGAGCAGTACTTC. The complete variable domain, with remaining parts taken from reference TRBV11-2 and TRBJ2-7, reads EAGVAQSPRYKIIEKRQSVAFWCNPISGHATLYWYQQILGQGPKLLIQFQNNGVVDDSQLPKDRFSAERLKGVDSTLKIQPAKLEDSAVYLCASSPGVEQYFGPGTRLTVT.

The CDR3 region is CASSLDGDLAFF. Written as DNA, the CDR3 is TGCGCCAGCAGCTTGGATGGGGATTTGGCTTTCTTT. The J gene is TRBJ1-1, the V gene TRBV5-1; D remains unclear. Germline assignment: CDR1 SGHRS and CDR2 YFSETQ. The CDR3 extends over 12 amino acids. V was trimmed by 0 bases and J by 11 bases, leaving 11 bases between them.

V usage is TRBV6-4 and J usage is TRBJ2-2, with D hard to call. From germline, CDR1 is MRHNA and CDR2 SNTAGT. The CDR3 extends over 13 amino acids. V gave up 4 bases and J gave up 5 bases, with 8 bases separating them. The CDR3 DNA is TGTGCCAGCAGTGCTGACAATACCGGGGAGCTGTTTTTT. Translating gives CASSADNTGELFF.

J is TRBJ2-3 and V is TRBV6-5, with D perhaps matching TRBD2 (5 bases). Germline loops: CDR1 MNHEY, CDR2 SVGAGI. V lost 2 bases and J 1 base, leaving 13 bases between the germline ends. This CDR3 is 16 amino acids long. The CDR3 sequence is CASSYVVSEGTDTQYF. In nucleotides, the CDR3 is TGTGCCAGCAGTTACGTGGTTAGCGAGGGCACAGATACGCAGTATTTT.

The genes are TRBV13 and TRBJ2-7; no clear D gene. Between the trimmed V and J ends, which lost 4 bases and 5 bases, there was a span of 15 bases. This CDR3 has 14 residues. Germline-derived CDR1 and CDR2 are PRHDT and FYEKMQ (reference sequence). The CDR3 sequence is CASSSDGRRDEQYF. The CDR3 nucleotides read TGTGCCAGCAGCTCCGACGGACGAAGGGACGAGCAGTACTTC. The variable domain in full, with the rest retrieved from reference TRBV13 and TRBJ2-7, is AAGVIQSPRHLIKEKRETATLKCYPIPRHDTVYWYQQGPGQDPQFLISFYEKMQSDKGSIPDRFSAQQFSDYHSELNMSSLELGDSALYFCASSSDGRRDEQYFGPGTRLTVT.

The CDR3 DNA reads as TGTGCCAGCAGTCAAACAGATAGCAATCAGCCCCAGCATTTT. Translating it yields CASSQTDSNQPQHF. The chain is built from TRBV27 and TRBJ1-5; D is uncertain. The CDR3 runs 14 residues. Per the germline V gene, CDR1 is MNHEY and CDR2 is SMNVEV (reference sequence). Between the trimmed V and J ends, which lost 5 bases and 0 bases, there was a span of 8 bases.

In the case of this clone: Other DNA sequences in the same sample also yield this CDR3. The V gene is TRBV7-9, the J gene TRBJ2-5; TRBD2 matches at 7 bases. Germline assignment: CDR1 SEHNR and CDR2 FQNEAQ (reference sequence). J was trimmed by 2 bases and V by 3 bases; bases with no gene match: 6. The CDR3 covers 15 residues. The CDR3 protein is CASSFSLAEQETQYF. Here the CDR3 DNA reads TGTGCCAGCAGCTTCTCCCTAGCGGAGCAAGAGACCCAGTACTTC.

The rearrangement joins TRBV7-9 to TRBJ2-7; D is ambiguous. The CDR3 is 14 amino acids. Germline V CDR1 and CDR2: SEHNR, FQNEAQ (reference sequence). Trimming took 3 bases from V and 5 from J, leaving 14 bases between them. CDR3 sequence reads: CASSLPSQHNEQYF. In DNA form, the CDR3 reads TGTGCCAGCAGCTTGCCTTCACAGCACAACGAGCAGTACTTC.

The CDR3 sequence: CSVEDRETGAPYGYTF. The CDR3 nucleotides are TGCAGCGTTGAAGATCGAGAGACAGGGGCTCCTTATGGCTACACCTTC. The chain has TRBV29-1 and TRBJ1-2; 8 nucleotides line up with TRBD1. The CDR3 length is 16 residues. V shed 0 bases, J shed 5 bases, and the junction held 11 bases outside the gene matches. From germline, CDR1 is SQVTM and CDR2 ANQGSEA.

The genes are TRBV27 and TRBJ1-1; D gene unclear. The CDR3 spans 13 residues. Germline-derived CDR1 and CDR2 are MNHEY and SMNVEV (reference sequence). V lost 4 bases and J 7 bases, leaving 13 bases between the germline ends. Here the CDR3 DNA reads TGTGCCAGCAGTTCGGCATTCTCGGATGAAGCTTTCTTT. This encodes CASSSAFSDEAFF.

The chain uses TRBV11-2 and TRBJ2-7; D call uncertain. This CDR3 region has 11 residues. Trimming left V 1 base short and J 5 bases short, with 3 bases between. From germline, CDR1 is SGHAT and CDR2 FQNNGV. CDR3 region: CASSLVDEQYF. The CDR3 coding sequence is TGTGCCAGCAGCTTAGTGGACGAGCAGTACTTC.

This sequence joins TRBV5-1 and TRBJ2-1, with 10 bases fitting TRBD2. Losses at the gene ends were 0 bases for V and 7 bases for J; bases not matched to a gene: 7. CDR1 SGHRS and CDR2 YFSETQ come from the germline V gene. The length of the CDR3 is 16 residues. The CDR3 region is CASSLEASGGGNEQFF. The CDR3 DNA reads as TGCGCCAGCAGCTTGGAGGCTAGCGGGGGAGGTAATGAGCAGTTCTTC. Together with reference TRBV5-1 and TRBJ2-1, the CDR3 gives the full variable domain: KAGVTQTPRYLIKTRGQQVTLSCSPISGHRSVSWYQQTPGQGLQFLFEYFSETQRNKGNFPGRFSGRQFSNSRSEMNVSTLELGDSALYLCASSLEASGGGNEQFFGPGTRLTVL.

The chain has TRBV30 and TRBJ1-2; possible D gene TRBD1, 6 bases. V lost 1 base, J lost 8 bases, and 14 bases lay in between. CDR3 length: 13 amino acids. The germline V gene encodes CDR1 GTSNPN and CDR2 SVGIG (reference sequence). CDR3 in DNA: TGTGCCTGGAGTGCGGACAGCTCAGAGGGCTACACCTTC. Translated, it gives CAWSADSSEGYTF.

This clone occurred a few times. J is TRBJ2-5 and V is TRBV27; no clear D. The CDR3 loop spans 13 amino acids. CDR1 is MNHEY and CDR2 is SMNVEV in the germline V gene (reference sequence). With 3 bases removed from V and 5 bases from J, the gap between germline ends came to 10 bases. Here the CDR3 reads CASSLGAPETQYF. The CDR3 DNA is TGTGCCAGCAGTTTGGGCGCTCCGGAGACCCAGTACTTC.

The CDR3 DNA is TGCGCCAGCAGCTTGGGCGGGGAGAGCAATCAGCCCCAGCATTTT. This translates into CASSLGGESNQPQHF. This chain links TRBV5-1 with TRBJ1-5; unclear D gene. V lost 0 bases to trimming and J lost 1 base, with 8 bases between them. The germline V gene encodes CDR1 SGHRS and CDR2 YFSETQ. The CDR3 is made up of 15 amino acids.